What follows are 9 T cell receptor beta chains derived from one specimen sequenced in a study of tumor-infiltrating lymphocytes in primary liver carcinoma. Extraction of RNA together with DNA used 20-30 mg of unsorted bulk tissue. Researchers generated TCR beta cDNA from approximately 520 ng of total RNA, relying on a constant-region primer. What produced the TCR beta libraries was three nested multiplex PCR rounds using slightly modified ARM-PCR. The first two PCR rounds used TRBV1-TRBV30 primers with a Cbeta primer, around 10 cycles each. MiXCR, applied by TCRdb to the multiplex PCR reads, yields one record per CDR3 protein. The sample contains more than 95,000 distinct CDR3 sequences, 60% to 75% of which appear only once. Material: liver tumor tissue from sampling region 3. The sample's subset: tumor region T3, left-lateral pole. Receptor source: a woman aged 55-69 years with primary liver carcinoma and hepatitis B virus infection.

The rearrangement uses TRBV6-4 and TRBJ2-3; 9 nucleotides agree with TRBD2. Germline CDR1 MRHNA, CDR2 SNTAGT. This CDR3 is 18 amino acids long. V was pared by 3 bases and J by 5 bases, with 15 bases of the junction left unmatched. The CDR3 sequence: CASSESLSGLASVDTQYF. CDR3 in DNA: TGTGCCAGCAGTGAGTCGCTATCCGGACTAGCGTCTGTAGATACGCAGTATTTT.

V usage is TRBV9 and J usage is TRBJ2-7; D is uncertain. In germline, CDR1 is SGDLS, CDR2 YYNGEE. The CDR3 is 13 amino acids. The V end lost 3 bases, the J end lost 6 bases, and 13 bases lay between the germline ends. CDR3 amino acids: CASSAAGATEQYF. DNA for the CDR3: TGTGCCAGCAGCGCAGCTGGCGCAACCGAGCAGTACTTC.

A note on this clonotype: This may come from a read error, since a much larger clone is one base off. The gene calls are TRBV28 and TRBJ2-5, with 13 bases fitting TRBD2. This CDR3 spans 17 amino acids. CDR1 is MDHEN, CDR2 SYDVKM, per germline. In DNA form, the CDR3 reads TGTGCCAGCAGTCCCTGGACTAGCGGGAGAAAATCGGAGACCCGGTACTTC. As protein: CASSPWTSGRKSETRYF.

The rearrangement links TRBV11-3 to TRBJ2-1; D uncertain. The CDR3 length is 14 residues. Trimming took off 0 bases at V and 7 bases at J, with 10 bases between the two ends. CDR1 and CDR2 from the germline V gene are SGHNT and YENEEA. The CDR3 sequence is CASSLDDSTNEQFF. The CDR3 nucleotides are TGTGCCAGCAGCTTAGACGATAGCACTAATGAGCAGTTCTTC.

This clonotype has at least ten counts. The gene calls are TRBV7-8 and TRBJ2-7, with 10 bases identical to TRBD1. V was clipped by 4 bases and J by 2 bases; unmatched bases: 8. There are 16 residues in the CDR3. CDR1 is SGHVS and CDR2 is FQNEAQ in the germline V gene. CDR3 sequence reads: CASSSRTGTGAYEQYF. In DNA form, the CDR3 reads TGTGCCAGCAGCTCTCGCACCGGGACAGGGGCCTACGAGCAGTACTTC.

About this clonotype: No conserved phenylalanine or tryptophan ends this CDR3, so it is likely a read error. V gene TRBV11-2 combines with J gene TRBJ2-7; D gene ambiguous. This CDR3 has 12 amino acids. Germline V lookup: CDR1 SGHAT, CDR2 FQNNGV. The CDR3 protein is CANSRESYEQYL. The CDR3 bases are TGTGCCAACAGCCGCGAATCCTACGAGCAGTACTTA.

Remarks on this clonotype: A much bigger clone sits one base away, suggesting this may be a read error. The V gene is TRBV4-1, the J gene TRBJ2-1; D may be TRBD1 (6 bases). The CDR3 loop spans 15 amino acids. Trimming removed 0 bases at V and 8 bases at J, with 14 bases between. Germline CDR1 and CDR2: MGHRA and YSYEKL. CDR3 sequence reads: CASSQDWGQGDEQFF. CDR3 nucleotides: TGCGCCAGCAGCCAAGATTGGGGGCAGGGCGATGAGCAGTTCTTC.

The genes are TRBV11-2 and TRBJ2-1, with a weak D call TRBD2 (5 bases). With 7 bases removed from V and 8 bases from J, the gap between germline ends came to 27 bases. The CDR3 sequence is 17 residues long. Germline CDR1 reads SGHAT; CDR2 reads FQNNGV. CDR3 in amino acids: CASNPPATSIVFDEQFF. The DNA of the CDR3 is TGTGCCAGCAACCCACCAGCTACTAGTATAGTGTTCGATGAGCAGTTCTTC. Supplemented by reference TRBV11-2 and TRBJ2-1, the full variable domain reads EAGVAQSPRYKIIEKRQSVAFWCNPISGHATLYWYQQILGQGPKLLIQFQNNGVVDDSQLPKDRFSAERLKGVDSTLKIQPAKLEDSAVYLCASNPPATSIVFDEQFFGPGTRLTVL.

This clonotype was seen repeatedly, ten times or more. The V call is TRBV5-1, the J call TRBJ1-2; no definite D call. Germline lookup yields CDR1 SGHRS and CDR2 YFSETQ. V lost 1 base and J lost 7, with 17 bases in between. CDR3 length: 15 residues. The CDR3 DNA is TGCGCCAGCAGCTTGAGTGCAGGTCTGGTTTCTGGCTACACCTTC. Protein product: CASSLSAGLVSGYTF.